The T cell receptor (beta chain) described here comes from a study of siplizumab effects on memory and regulatory T cells. Study-wide results and limits: Proliferating siplizumab-culture Tregs lacked confirmation of suppressive function. Only a minor fraction of alloreactive clones mapped to unstimulated subsets. Of the proliferating CD4+ or CD8+ clones, roughly 75-96% lacked a naive or memory phenotype that could be assigned.

As to this clone: Its specificity is not known.

The CDR3 is 17 amino acids. Germline CDR1 and CDR2: MNHNS and SASEGT. Trimming at V came to 4 bases and at J to 4 bases, leaving 7 bases not matched to a gene. Each sample contributed roughly 9.3 x 10^4 TCR templates to the assay. Generated by immunoSEQ multiplex PCR, the TCRdb table keeps only in-frame clones and is missing some. The table has over 100,000 clones, about 91% seen once. The sequenced sample consisted of Tregs sorted from blood. This clonotype was sampled from a human donor in good health. The chain joins TRBV6-1 to TRBJ2-6, with 10 bases identical to TRBD1. The CDR3 coding sequence is TGTGCCAGCAGTGTCGGGACAGGGGTGGAAGGGGCCAACGTCCTGACTTTC. It codes for CASSVGTGVEGANVLTF.